The entry below gives a single T cell receptor beta chain sequence along with its context. The antigen is undetermined. These data belong to a study of shared clonotypes between healthy human individuals. For the study at large: The study used three CD4 naive, three CD4 memory, two CD8 naive and one CD8 memory plate per donor.

Only in-frame clones appear in the TCRdb table, and some are missing; sequencing was by immunoSEQ multiplex PCR. The table shows 550,000 to 850,000 clones, with roughly 70% occurring only once. Study findings and constraints: Larger estimated richness was generally recorded for naive subsets relative to memory subsets.

It was into CD45RA+ naive and CD45RA-negative memory subsets that the CD4+ cells were split. With 4 bases removed from V and 5 bases from J, the gap between germline ends came to 12 bases. This CDR3 is built from 13 residues. CDR1 is SGDLS and CDR2 is YYNGEE in the germline V gene. Source material: memory CD4+ T cells sorted from blood. Subset meaning: CD45RA-negative fraction. This chain connects TRBV9 to TRBJ1-2; D might be TRBD1 (5 bases). This TCR was sampled from a woman aged 25 to 39 in good health. The CDR3 protein is CASSPGTDYGYTF. The CDR3 nucleotides read TGTGCCAGCAGCCCCGGGACGGATTATGGCTACACCTTC.